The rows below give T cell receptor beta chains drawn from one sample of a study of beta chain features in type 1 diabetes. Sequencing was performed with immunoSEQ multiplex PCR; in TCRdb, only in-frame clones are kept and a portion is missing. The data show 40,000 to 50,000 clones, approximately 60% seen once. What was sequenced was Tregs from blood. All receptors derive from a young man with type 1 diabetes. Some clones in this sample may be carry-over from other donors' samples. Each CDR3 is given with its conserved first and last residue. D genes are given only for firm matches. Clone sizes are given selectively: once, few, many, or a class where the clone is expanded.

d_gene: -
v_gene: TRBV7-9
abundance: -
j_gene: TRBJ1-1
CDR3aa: CASSPQFWNTEAFF
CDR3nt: TGTGCCAGCAGCCCGCAGTTTTGGAACACTGAAGCTTTCTTT

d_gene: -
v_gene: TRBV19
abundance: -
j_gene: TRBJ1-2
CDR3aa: CASSPHTGTNYGYTF
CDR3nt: TGTGCCAGTAGTCCCCATACAGGGACCAACTATGGCTACACCTTC

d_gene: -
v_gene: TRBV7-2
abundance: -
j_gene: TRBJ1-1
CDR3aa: CASSPTRGNTEAFF
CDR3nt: TGTGCCAGCAGTCCAACCAGGGGAAACACTGAAGCTTTCTTT

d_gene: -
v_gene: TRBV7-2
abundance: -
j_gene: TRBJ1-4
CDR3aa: CASSWDTATNEKLFF
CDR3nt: TGTGCCAGCAGCTGGGACACAGCAACTAATGAAAAACTGTTTTTT

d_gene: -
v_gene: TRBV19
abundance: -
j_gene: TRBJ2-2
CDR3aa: CASSGLRLNTGELFF
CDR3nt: TGTGCCAGTAGTGGCCTCAGGCTGAACACCGGGGAGCTGTTTTTT

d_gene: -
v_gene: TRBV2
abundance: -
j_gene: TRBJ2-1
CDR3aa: CASSARSFYEQFF
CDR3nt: TGTGCCAGCAGCGCCAGGTCCTTTTATGAGCAGTTCTTC

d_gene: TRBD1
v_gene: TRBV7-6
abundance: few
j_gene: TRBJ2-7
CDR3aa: CASTKIDTGGEQYF
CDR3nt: TGTGCCAGCACAAAAATAGATACAGGGGGGGAGCAGTACTTC

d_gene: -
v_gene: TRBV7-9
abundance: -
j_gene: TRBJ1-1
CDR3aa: CASSFSTGVNTEAFF
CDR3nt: TGTGCCAGCAGCTTCTCAACGGGGGTGAACACTGAAGCTTTCTTT

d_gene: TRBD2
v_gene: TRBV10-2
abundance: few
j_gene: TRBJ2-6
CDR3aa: CASSVRAGGSGANVLTF
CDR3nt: TGCGCCAGCAGTGTTCGAGCGGGGGGGTCAGGGGCCAACGTCCTGACTTTC

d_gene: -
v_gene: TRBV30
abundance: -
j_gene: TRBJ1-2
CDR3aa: CAGRNPGSVYGYTF
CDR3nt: TGTGCCGGACGGAACCCGGGATCGGTCTATGGCTACACCTTC

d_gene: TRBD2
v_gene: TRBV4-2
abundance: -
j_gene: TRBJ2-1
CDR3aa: CASSRTPPGLAGGATYNEQFF
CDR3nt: TGTGCCAGCAGCCGCACCCCCCCGGGACTAGCGGGGGGGGCAACCTACAATGAGCAGTTCTTC

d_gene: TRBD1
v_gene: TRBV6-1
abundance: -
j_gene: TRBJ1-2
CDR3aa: CASIPGQGPNYGYTF
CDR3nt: TGTGCCAGCATTCCCGGACAGGGACCTAACTATGGCTACACCTTC

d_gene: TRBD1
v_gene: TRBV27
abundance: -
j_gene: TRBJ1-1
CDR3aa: CASSSDRTGGWNTEAFF
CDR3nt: TGTGCCAGCAGTTCGGACCGGACAGGGGGCTGGAACACTGAAGCTTTCTTT

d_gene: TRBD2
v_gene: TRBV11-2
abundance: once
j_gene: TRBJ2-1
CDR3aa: CASSLAVGLAGVYEQFF
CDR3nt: TGTGCCAGCAGCTTAGCCGTCGGGTTAGCGGGGGTCTATGAGCAGTTCTTC

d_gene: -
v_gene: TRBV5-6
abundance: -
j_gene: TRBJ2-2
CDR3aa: CASSFSYTGELFF
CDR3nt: TGTGCCAGCAGCTTCTCCTACACCGGGGAGCTGTTTTTT

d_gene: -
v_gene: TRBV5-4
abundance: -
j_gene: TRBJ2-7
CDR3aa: CASSNVGAGTSYEQYF
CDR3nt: TGTGCCAGCAGCAACGTAGGGGCTGGTACGTCCTACGAGCAGTACTTC

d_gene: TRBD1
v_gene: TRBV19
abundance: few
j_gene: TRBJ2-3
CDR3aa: CASSTGGYTDTQYF
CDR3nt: TGTGCCAGTTCTACAGGGGGCTACACAGATACGCAGTATTTT

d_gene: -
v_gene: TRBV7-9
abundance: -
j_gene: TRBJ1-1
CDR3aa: CASSAHSQGHTEAFF
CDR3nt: TGTGCCAGCAGCGCACACTCACAGGGTCACACTGAAGCTTTCTTT

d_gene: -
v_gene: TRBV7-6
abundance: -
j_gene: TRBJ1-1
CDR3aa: CASSLALQGKAFF
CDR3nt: TGTGCCAGCAGCTTAGCCCTGCAGGGGAAAGCTTTCTTT

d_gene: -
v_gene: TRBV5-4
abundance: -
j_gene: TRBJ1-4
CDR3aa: CASSFELNEKLFF
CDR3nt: TGTGCCAGCAGCTTTGAGCTGAATGAAAAACTGTTTTTT

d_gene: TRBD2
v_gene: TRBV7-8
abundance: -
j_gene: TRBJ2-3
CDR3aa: CASSGIAGVPDTQYF
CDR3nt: TGTGCCAGCAGCGGCATAGCGGGGGTTCCAGATACGCAGTATTTT